The sequence of this T cell receptor (beta chain) was determined in a study of OX40 agonist ivuxolimab in advanced cancers. Study-wide context: Ivuxolimab, which patients received intravenously every 2 weeks, was dosed at 0.01 to 10 mg/kg. Overall study results and limits: Some patients without response likewise showed low normalized clonal expansion. Researchers report that CD8+ T cells had, on average, more expanded clones than CD4+.

The germline gives CDR1 SGHRS, CDR2 YFSETQ. This CDR3 has 15 amino acids. Points on this clone: Its antigen remains unknown.

This table comes from immunoSEQ multiplex PCR, and its TCRdb copy is limited to in-frame clones, with some not included. The sample comprises approximately 20,000 clones, about 88% of which are singletons, and about 10% rests with the top ten. The material was CD4+ or CD8+ T cells sorted from blood, obtained in a trial of the OX40 agonist ivuxolimab. J is TRBJ2-5 and V is TRBV5-1; 9 bases agree with TRBD2. The J call may be in error: the DNA end matches TRBJ2-7 better. The TCR originated in an adult with an advanced solid tumor such as melanoma, head and neck, liver or kidney cancer. The CDR3 sequence is CASSLPGTSPREQYF. Written as DNA, the CDR3 is TGCGCCAGCAGCTTACCCGGGACTAGCCCGCGCGAGCAGTACTTC.